These 10 T cell receptor beta chains share one sample of origin, sequenced in a study of regulatory T cells in long-lasting Graves disease. HTBI primers from iRepertoire and Arm-PCR of CDR3 regions yielded the TCR beta libraries. MiXCR was run by TCRdb on the multiplex PCR reads, yielding one entry per CDR3 protein. This repertoire shows approximately 440,000 distinct CDR3 sequences, around 16% found once; its top ten account for 9% to 15%. The time point was: newly diagnosed GD, antithyroid drugs for less than 3 months. PBMC RNA was the source of the TCR library. These data are also associated with another study on T cells in Graves' hyperthyroidism and ophthalmopathy.

Sequenced material: peripheral blood mononuclear cells (PBMCs), taken at new diagnosis, from a patient treated with antithyroid drugs. These receptors were obtained from a man aged 40-50 years with Graves disease.

This clonotype has ten or more counts. J is TRBJ2-1 and V is TRBV12-3 or TRBV12-4, with D uncertain. V lost 3 bases, J lost 0 bases, and 9 bases lay in between. The length of the CDR3 is 15 residues. CDR3 sequence reads: CASSFRPSSYNEQFF. For the CDR3, the DNA is TGTGCCAGCAGTTTTCGGCCAAGCTCCTACAATGAGCAGTTCTTC.

This clonotype has at least ten counts. The rearrangement uses TRBV5-1 and TRBJ2-1; D may be TRBD2 (5 bases). This CDR3 is built from 16 residues. Trimming pared 0 bases from V and 2 bases from J, leaving 12 bases between. Germline V gene sequence: CDR1 SGHRS, CDR2 YFSETQ. CDR3 loop: CASSLVASSPYNEQFF. The CDR3 bases are TGCGCCAGCAGCTTGGTGGCTAGCTCCCCCTACAATGAGCAGTTCTTC.

In its sample, this clonotype was seen many times. This rearrangement joins TRBV20-1 to TRBJ2-1; 9 nucleotides line up with TRBD2. The CDR3 is made up of 14 amino acids. Losses at the gene ends were 4 bases for V and 8 bases for J; bases not matched to a gene: 9. Germline CDR1 reads DFQATT; CDR2 reads SNEGSKA (reference sequence). CDR3 protein: CSANSGTSLDEQFF. CDR3 coding DNA: TGCAGTGCTAATTCCGGGACTAGCTTAGATGAGCAGTTCTTC.

In its sample, this clonotype was seen many times. The chain has TRBV12-3 or TRBV12-4 and TRBJ2-5; 7 positions agree with TRBD1. V lost 6 bases, J lost 1 base, and 5 bases stayed unmatched. The CDR3 consists of 14 residues. The CDR3 bases are TGTGCCAGCAGCCTGACAGGGCCCCAAGAGACCCAGTACTTC. Translated, it gives CASSLTGPQETQYF.

This clonotype showed up many times. The V and J genes are TRBV6-2 or TRBV6-3 and TRBJ2-3; no firm D call. This CDR3 has 13 residues. V lost 2 bases, J lost 3 bases, and 6 bases lay in between. Germline V lookup: CDR1 MNHEY, CDR2 SVGEGT. This CDR3 is CASSYPGTDTQYF. The DNA of the CDR3 is TGTGCCAGCAGTTACCCCGGGACAGATACGCAGTATTTT.

A few counts support this clonotype. V usage is TRBV10-3 and J usage is TRBJ1-5, with D possibly matching TRBD1 (6 bases). V was cut by 4 bases and J by 5 bases, with 12 bases left in between. The CDR3 spans 14 residues. Germline V gives CDR1 ENHRY, CDR2 SYGVKD. CDR3 in amino acids: CAISGDAGDQPQHF. In DNA form, the CDR3 reads TGTGCCATCAGTGGGGATGCAGGGGATCAGCCCCAGCATTTT.

The chain couples TRBV7-9 to TRBJ1-2; 9 bases match TRBD1. This CDR3 has 15 amino acids. J was trimmed by 4 bases and V by 1 base; bases with no gene match: 4. CDR1 is SEHNR, CDR2 FQNEAQ, per germline (reference sequence). CDR3: CASSLDRGRFYGYTF. The CDR3 DNA sequence: TGTGCCAGCAGCTTAGACAGGGGGCGCTTCTATGGCTACACCTTC. The complete variable domain, with remaining parts taken from reference TRBV7-9 and TRBJ1-2, reads DTGVSQNPRHKITKRGQNVTFRCDPISEHNRLYWYRQTLGQGPEFLTYFQNEAQLEKSRLLSDRFSAERPKGSFSTLEIQRTEQGDSAMYLCASSLDRGRFYGYTFGSGTRLTVV.

This clonotype was detected only a few times. This chain links TRBV7-3 with TRBJ2-7; TRBD1 matches 7 bases. Germline assignment: CDR1 SGHTA and CDR2 FQGTGA. The CDR3 loop spans 14 amino acids. Trimming cost V 5 bases and J 5 bases; bases outside gene matches: 9. CDR3 in amino acids: CASSRTGGTDEQYF. CDR3 nucleotides: TGTGCCAGCAGCAGGACAGGTGGGACCGACGAGCAGTACTTC.

The CDR3 is CASRPDTRLAVSYNEQFF. The DNA of the CDR3 is TGCGCCAGCAGACCGGACACCCGGCTTGCGGTCTCCTACAATGAGCAGTTCTTC. The chain has TRBV5-1 and TRBJ2-1, with D possibly being TRBD1 (5 bases). Germline loops: CDR1 SGHRS, CDR2 YFSETQ. Trimming took 5 bases from V and 0 from J, leaving 21 bases between them. This CDR3 has 18 amino acids.

This clonotype was counted ten times or more. V and J are TRBV24-1 and TRBJ2-1; 8 bases map to TRBD2. V was pared by 3 bases and J by 1 base, with 4 bases of the junction left unmatched. Germline loops: CDR1 KGHDR, CDR2 SFDVKD. The CDR3 spans 16 residues. CDR3 amino acids: CATSDLTSVSYNEQFF. CDR3 in DNA: TGTGCCACCAGTGATCTGACTAGCGTTTCCTACAATGAGCAGTTCTTC.